One sample yielded the 19 T cell receptor beta chains listed below, sequenced in a study of blood T cell repertoires in COVID-19. The table came from immunoSEQ multiplex PCR; TCRdb's copy has only in-frame clones and leaves some out. The sample holds a few hundred thousand clones; 70% to 90% are singletons and the top ten take 1.2%. Material for sequencing was peripheral blood. The receptors were sampled from a man aged 35-49 years with acute or convalescent COVID-19.

The chain is built from TRBV2 and TRBJ2-1; the match to TRBD2 covers 14 bases. The V segment lost 4 bases and the J segment 0 bases; nucleotides outside the gene matches: 17. Germline-derived CDR1 and CDR2 are SNHLY and FYNNEI. The CDR3 is made up of 22 amino acids. The CDR3 is CASSVDPGLAGEVGYSYNEQFF. The DNA of the CDR3 is TGTGCCAGCAGTGTGGACCCGGGACTAGCGGGAGAAGTGGGGTACTCCTACAATGAGCAGTTCTTC.

The chain joins TRBV7-2 to TRBJ2-1; the match to TRBD2 covers 10 bases. This CDR3 is 16 amino acids long. The V segment lost 5 bases and the J segment 3 bases; nucleotides outside the gene matches: 7. In germline, CDR1 is SGHTA, CDR2 FQGNSA. The CDR3 is CASSPSGGAFYNEQFF. In nucleotides, the CDR3 is TGTGCCAGCAGCCCGAGCGGGGGGGCTTTCTACAATGAGCAGTTCTTC.

The chain couples TRBV19 to TRBJ2-3; TRBD1 matches at 8 bases. The CDR3 totals 14 residues. The ends lost 7 bases at V and 0 bases at J; junction bases unmatched: 3. Germline assignment: CDR1 LNHDA and CDR2 SQIVND (reference sequence). CDR3 protein: CASTRDRSTDTQYF. The CDR3 region has the DNA TGTGCCAGTACTCGGGACAGGAGCACAGATACGCAGTATTTT. Variable domain in full (rest from reference TRBV19 and TRBJ2-3): DGGITQSPKYLFRKEGQNVTLSCEQNLNHDAMYWYRQDPGQGLRLIYYSQIVNDFQKGDIAEGYSVSREKKESFPLTVTSAQKNPTAFYLCASTRDRSTDTQYFGPGTRLTVL.

The V gene is TRBV6-4, the J gene TRBJ1-5, with TRBD1 matching over 8 bases. This CDR3 spans 14 amino acids. Germline V gene lookup returns CDR1 MRHNA and CDR2 SNTAGT. V lost 2 bases, J lost 7 bases, and 4 bases stayed unmatched. The CDR3 DNA is TGTGCCAGCAGTGACCAGGGGGCTGGGCAGCCCCAGCATTTT. Amino acids: CASSDQGAGQPQHF.

This clone was observed a few times. V and J are TRBV28 and TRBJ1-4; maybe TRBD1 (6 bases). CDR3 length: 16 residues. Trimming removed 6 bases at V and 3 bases at J, with 17 bases between. CDR1 and CDR2 (germline): MDHEN, SYDVKM. Here the CDR3 reads CASRSGGRGPNEKLFF. In DNA, the CDR3 is TGTGCCAGCAGGTCCGGGGGGCGGGGCCCTAATGAAAAACTGTTTTTT.

V usage is TRBV9 and J usage is TRBJ1-6, with D possibly being TRBD1 (5 bases). The CDR3 has 16 residues. Per germline, CDR1 SGDLS and CDR2 YYNGEE. Trimming stripped 4 bases from V and 0 bases from J, with 11 bases between. CDR3 DNA sequence: TGTGCCAGCAGCACCCAGGGTAGCTCCTATAATTCACCCCTCCACTTT. Translating gives CASSTQGSSYNSPLHF.

The V call is TRBV10-3, the J call TRBJ1-1; D is possibly TRBD1 (6 bases). V shed 6 bases and J shed 5 bases, with 10 bases lying between them. The CDR3 sequence is 12 residues long. Germline CDR1 ENHRY, CDR2 SYGVKD. The CDR3 DNA reads TGTGCCATCAGCCCACAGGGAACTGAAGCTTTCTTT. Amino acid sequence: CAISPQGTEAFF.

The CDR3 coding sequence is TGCGCCAGCAGTCGTCCCGGGACAGGGACTCAGAGCTCCTACGAGCAGTACTTC. This encodes CASSRPGTGTQSSYEQYF. The chain couples TRBV10-1 to TRBJ2-7, with 9 bases lining up with TRBD1. The CDR3 covers 18 residues. The germline V gene has CDR1 WNHNN and CDR2 SYGVQD (reference sequence). Trimming took 5 bases from V and 0 from J; bases not matched to a gene: 14.

The sample holds a few counts of this clone. The chain links TRBV27 to TRBJ1-1; D is uncertain. This CDR3 has 14 amino acids. V was shortened by 7 bases and J by 2 bases, with 14 bases between the two germline ends. Germline lookup yields CDR1 MNHEY and CDR2 SMNVEV (reference sequence). For the CDR3, the DNA is TGTGCCAGCACCCTATCCAGGTCCAACACTGAAGCTTTCTTT. As protein: CASTLSRSNTEAFF.

V usage is TRBV5-1 and J usage is TRBJ2-1, with D possibly TRBD2 on 6 matching bases. V lost 0 bases and J lost 0, with 16 bases in between. CDR3 length: 18 amino acids. Germline CDR1 is SGHRS and CDR2 is YFSETQ. This chain's CDR3 is CASSLATSGQSSYNEQFF. CDR3 DNA: TGCGCCAGCAGCTTGGCAACAAGCGGGCAAAGCTCCTACAATGAGCAGTTCTTC.

The chain joins TRBV7-8 to TRBJ1-2, with D perhaps matching TRBD1 (6 bases). The germline gives CDR1 SGHVS, CDR2 FQNEAQ. The V end was cut by 0 bases, the J end by 4 bases, with 15 bases between. CDR3 length: 16 amino acids. As DNA, the CDR3 is TGTGCCAGCAGCTTAGCCGACAGGTCGGGGGGCTATGGCTACACCTTC. Encoded protein: CASSLADRSGGYGYTF.

This rearrangement joins TRBV9 to TRBJ2-1; 10 nucleotides line up with TRBD2. The CDR3 consists of 15 residues. Germline V gene sequence: CDR1 SGDLS, CDR2 YYNGEE. V gave up 3 bases and J gave up 9 bases; unmatched junction bases: 9. The CDR3 coding sequence is TGTGCCAGCAGCGCCCCAGCGGGAGGGCCAGGTGAGCAGTTCTTC. As protein: CASSAPAGGPGEQFF.

The chain has TRBV11-2 and TRBJ1-2; TRBD1 agrees at 8 bases. V was clipped by 1 base and J by 2 bases; unmatched bases: 6. This CDR3 spans 16 amino acids. Per the germline V gene, CDR1 is SGHAT and CDR2 is FQNNGV. CDR3 nucleotide sequence: TGTGCCAGCAGCTTAGTGGACAGGGAGATCAACTATGGCTACACCTTC. Translation: CASSLVDREINYGYTF. Full variable domain (rest looked up from reference TRBV11-2 and TRBJ1-2): EAGVAQSPRYKIIEKRQSVAFWCNPISGHATLYWYQQILGQGPKLLIQFQNNGVVDDSQLPKDRFSAERLKGVDSTLKIQPAKLEDSAVYLCASSLVDREINYGYTFGSGTRLTVV.

The chain uses TRBV12-3 or TRBV12-4 and TRBJ2-2; D not certain. This CDR3 comprises 12 residues. The V and J ends lost 6 bases and 7 bases respectively, with 9 bases between them. In DNA, the CDR3 is TGTGCCAGCAGACTCTCCTACGGGGAGCTGTTTTTT. This translates into CASRLSYGELFF.

The chain combines TRBV4-2 with TRBJ2-7; the match to TRBD2 covers 10 bases. Per the germline V gene, CDR1 is LGHNA and CDR2 is YNFKEQ. The CDR3 extends over 14 amino acids. With 5 bases clipped from V and 7 bases from J, the junction kept 8 bases outside the gene matches. The CDR3 region has the DNA TGTGCCAGCAGCAGGCCTAGCGGGAGTCGTGAGCAGTACTTC. As protein: CASSRPSGSREQYF.

This chain links TRBV28 with TRBJ1-1; D is unclear. The V end was cut by 6 bases, the J end by 7 bases, with 15 bases between. The germline V gene encodes CDR1 MDHEN and CDR2 SYDVKM. The CDR3 has 13 amino acids. In nucleotides, the CDR3 is TGTGCCAGCAGGCGTCCGGGAGGTAGTGAAGCTTTCTTT. Translation: CASRRPGGSEAFF.

The V gene is TRBV6-5, the J gene TRBJ2-7; 7 nucleotides match TRBD1. This CDR3 comprises 14 residues. Germline values: CDR1 MNHEY, CDR2 SVGAGI. V lost 2 bases, J lost 4 bases, and 5 bases stayed unmatched. CDR3 amino acids: CASSYGTVGYEQYF. The CDR3 DNA follows: TGTGCCAGCAGTTACGGGACAGTCGGGTACGAGCAGTACTTC.

The chain uses TRBV9 and TRBJ1-2; D might be TRBD1 (6 bases). This CDR3 contains 15 residues. Germline assignment: CDR1 SGDLS and CDR2 YYNGEE. With 0 bases removed from V and 7 bases from J, the gap between germline ends came to 16 bases. CDR3 sequence: CASSVDPGEGGGYTF. Written as DNA, the CDR3 is TGTGCCAGCAGCGTAGATCCAGGGGAGGGTGGTGGCTACACCTTC.

The chain combines TRBV6-5 with TRBJ1-6; TRBD1 is a possible D gene (6 bases). The ends were cut back, 5 bases at V and 6 bases at J, with 11 bases in the middle. CDR3 size: 14 residues. From germline, CDR1 is MNHEY and CDR2 SVGAGI. DNA of the CDR3: TGTGCCAGCAGTACGACAGGTTTTAATTCACCCCTCCACTTT. The encoded protein is CASSTTGFNSPLHF.